The T cell receptor (beta chain) under discussion was sequenced for a study of blood T cells in healthy people across ages. Findings of the study overall: There was a strong correlation between TCR beta diversity and naive T cell percentage. More naive CD4+ cells and higher diversity were found in long-lived than in aged donors.

Collection of 8.5 to 10 milliliters of peripheral blood was performed for each donor. The second PCR ran 7 to 11 cycles with a sample-barcoded 5' primer and J-beta primers. TCRdb fed the 5' RACE reads into MiXCR, producing one record per CDR3 protein. Of around 1.5 million distinct CDR3 sequences detected, 42% appear once; the ten largest clones hold roughly 8.2%. The CDR3 contains 17 residues. From germline, CDR1 is DFQATT and CDR2 SNEGSKA (reference sequence). Points on this clonotype: Its antigen remains unidentified.

The chain recombines TRBV20-1 with TRBJ2-4; D is unresolved. TRBJ2-7 matches the DNA end more closely, so the J call is doubtful. Sequencing was done on a sample of blood. The TCR originated in a woman between 18 and 30 years old in good health. The CDR3, as DNA: TGCAGTGCTAGAGGGGGTAAAGGGCCCAGGTCGACCTACGAGCAGTACTTC. Translating it yields CSARGGKGPRSTYEQYF.